This T cell receptor beta chain is from a study of metastatic and nonmetastatic thyroid tumors (dated by TCRdb to about 2020). Regarding the complete study: For patients with malignant and with benign thyroid disease, the researchers compared repertoires between peripheral blood samples and tumor or nodule tissue samples. Beyond this particular receptor, the publication reports: In both blood and tumor samples, TCR beta diversity was reported to be significantly higher in malignant tumors than in benign nodules.

Before undergoing thyroid surgery, none of the patients had been given any kind of treatment. Using T-cell receptor beta sequencing, the researchers looked back retrospectively at clinical samples from patients, gathered between the early 2010s and the late 2010s. This clone is classified as large (0.1 to 1%). What antigen it recognizes has not been identified. Base qualities were left out, and no much larger clone turns up one base away. Receptors were amplified or captured by PCR. The run used an Illumina HiSeq 4000. High-throughput sequencing was used to profile the CDR3 region of the TCR beta-chain in every patient. In the paper's pipeline: Drawing on CDR3 differences between clinicopathological groups, the researchers built a classifier meant to tell apart patients with distant-metastatic papillary thyroid cancer. To measure repertoire diversity the researchers used the Shannon index, while the Morisita-Horn index served to gauge how similar the tumor and blood repertoires were. TCRdb applied fastp at Q25 and MiXCR to the public reads, then kept only in-frame beta chains. TCRdb's processing, not the authors', yielded these V and J calls. Within this sample are a few thousand clones, with less than 35% of them counted one time only. In total, the top ten clones hold approximately 31% of the sample.

Relative to germline, V is 5 bases shorter and J is 8 bases shorter, with 16 bases between their ends. The CDR3 covers 14 residues, taking in both the cysteine and the phenylalanine. Of the read, only the CDR3 DNA is kept; its 42 bases are in frame from base 1. According to the germline V gene, CDR1 reads MNHNS and CDR2 reads SASEGT. Sequencing was performed on adjacent normal tissue. The chain joins TRBV6-1 to TRBJ2-4; TRBD1 could be the D gene, as 6 bases match. The TCR originated in a male donor with papillary thyroid cancer or a benign thyroid nodule (not recorded which). Some clones in this sample may be carry-over from other donors' samples. The CDR3: CASSQSTGTYIQYF. The base sequence is TGTGCCAGCAGTCAATCGACAGGCACGTACATTCAGTACTTC.